This section outlines one T cell receptor beta chain sequence together with its context. Sequenced by immunoSEQ multiplex PCR; TCRdb stores in-frame clones only, minus some. The sample lists roughly 250,000 clones; about 90% were seen once. This specimen belongs to a study of blood T cell repertoires in COVID-19. This CDR3 is 15 amino acids long. With 0 bases removed from V and 1 base from J, the gap between germline ends came to 12 bases. Germline CDR1 GTSNPN, CDR2 SVGIG (reference sequence). Contact with a PCR-confirmed or clinician-diagnosed COVID-19 case occurred within 2 weeks of entry. The chain uses TRBV30 and TRBJ1-1; TRBD1 is a possible D gene (6 bases). Source material: PBMCs or T cells enriched from blood (not recorded which). The receptor was derived from a woman aged 35 to 49 who had been exposed to COVID-19. As DNA, the CDR3 is TGTGCCTGGAGTGTACAGGGTGGGGGGAACACTGAAGCTTTCTTT. Amino acid sequence: CAWSVQGGGNTEAFF.